This T cell receptor (beta chain) was retrieved from a study of cytomegalovirus exposure and HLA in healthy donors. Study outcomes and limitations: It was only CMV serostatus that was available as immune exposure information. The productive fraction for most TCR beta V segments was about 90% or about 30% in an earlier analysis.

Concerning this clone: Its antigen is still unknown.

CDR1 and CDR2 from the germline V gene are SNHLY and FYNNEI. Trimming removed 1 base from V and 8 bases from J; junction bases left unmatched: 7. The CDR3 consists of 14 residues. The primer mix had 60 Vbeta and 13 Jbeta primers. Assay used: immunoSEQ multiplex PCR; TCRdb lists only in-frame clones, some missing. Among roughly 230,000 clones listed, 80% to 95% were seen once. The source is a girl aged 2-10 years in good health and CMV-seronegative. The chain carries TRBV2 and TRBJ1-2; 7 bases are a match to TRBD1. Sequencing was done on a sample of PBMCs. The CDR3 DNA is TGTGCCAGCAGTGAAGGGACAGGTGCTTGGGGCTACACCTTC. Its protein product is CASSEGTGAWGYTF.